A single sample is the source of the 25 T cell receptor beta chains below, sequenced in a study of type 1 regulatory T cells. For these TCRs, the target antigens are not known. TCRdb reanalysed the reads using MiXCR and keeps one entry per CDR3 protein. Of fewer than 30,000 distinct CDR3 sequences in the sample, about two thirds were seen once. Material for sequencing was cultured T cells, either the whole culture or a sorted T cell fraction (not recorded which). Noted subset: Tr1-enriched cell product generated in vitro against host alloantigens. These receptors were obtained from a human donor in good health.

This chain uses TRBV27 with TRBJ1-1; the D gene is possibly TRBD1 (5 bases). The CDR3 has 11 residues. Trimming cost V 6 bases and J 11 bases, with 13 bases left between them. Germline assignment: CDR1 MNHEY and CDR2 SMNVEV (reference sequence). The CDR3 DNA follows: TGTGCCAGCAGCGACGCGCGGGGGGCTTTCTTT. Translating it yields CASSDARGAFF.

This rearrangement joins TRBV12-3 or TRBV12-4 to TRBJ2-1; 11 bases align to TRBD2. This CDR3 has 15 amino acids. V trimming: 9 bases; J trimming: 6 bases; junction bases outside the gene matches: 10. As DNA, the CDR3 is TGTGCCAGTGACAGAACTAGCGGGGGCTTCAATGAGCAGTTCTTC. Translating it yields CASDRTSGGFNEQFF.

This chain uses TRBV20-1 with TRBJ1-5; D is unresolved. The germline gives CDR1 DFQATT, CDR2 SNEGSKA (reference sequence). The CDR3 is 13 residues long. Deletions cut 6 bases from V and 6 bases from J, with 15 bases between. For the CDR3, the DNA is TGCAGTGCGATGCAGGTCCGGGGTCAGCCCCAGCATTTT. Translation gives CSAMQVRGQPQHF.

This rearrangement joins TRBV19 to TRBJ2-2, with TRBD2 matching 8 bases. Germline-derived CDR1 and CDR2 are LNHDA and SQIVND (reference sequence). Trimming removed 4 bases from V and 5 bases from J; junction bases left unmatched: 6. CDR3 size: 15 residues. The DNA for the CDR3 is TGTGCCAGTAGTAACCCGGGGGGGATAACCGGGGAGCTGTTTTTT. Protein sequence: CASSNPGGITGELFF.

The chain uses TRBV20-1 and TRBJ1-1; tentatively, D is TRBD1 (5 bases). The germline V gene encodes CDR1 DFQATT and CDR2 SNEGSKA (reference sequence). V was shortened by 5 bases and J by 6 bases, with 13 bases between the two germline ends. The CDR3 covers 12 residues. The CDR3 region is CSAVQVAAEAFF. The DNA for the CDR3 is TGCAGTGCTGTACAGGTGGCGGCTGAAGCTTTCTTT.

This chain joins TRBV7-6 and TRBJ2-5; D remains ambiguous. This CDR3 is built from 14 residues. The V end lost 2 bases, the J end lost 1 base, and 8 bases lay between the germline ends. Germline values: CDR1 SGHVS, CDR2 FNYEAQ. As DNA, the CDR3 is TGTGCCAGCAGCTTACGGAACACCCAAGAGACCCAGTACTTC. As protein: CASSLRNTQETQYF.

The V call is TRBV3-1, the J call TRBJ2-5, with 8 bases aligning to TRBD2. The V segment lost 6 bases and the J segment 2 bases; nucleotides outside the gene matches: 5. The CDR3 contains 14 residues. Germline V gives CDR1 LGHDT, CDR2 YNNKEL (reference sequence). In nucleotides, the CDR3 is TGTGCCAGCAGACCCGGACTAGCACAAGAGACCCAGTACTTC. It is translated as CASRPGLAQETQYF.

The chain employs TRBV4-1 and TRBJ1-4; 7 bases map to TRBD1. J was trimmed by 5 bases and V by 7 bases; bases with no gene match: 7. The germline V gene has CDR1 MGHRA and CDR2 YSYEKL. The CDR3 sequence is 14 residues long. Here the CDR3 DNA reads TGCGCCAGCACCCACCCGGACAGGAATGAAAAACTGTTTTTT. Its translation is CASTHPDRNEKLFF.

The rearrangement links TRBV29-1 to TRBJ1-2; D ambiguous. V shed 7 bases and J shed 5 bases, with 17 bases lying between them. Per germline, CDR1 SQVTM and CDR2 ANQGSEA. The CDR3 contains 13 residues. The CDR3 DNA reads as TGCAGCGCGGATACGGGAGCTTATTATGGCTACACCTTC. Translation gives CSADTGAYYGYTF.

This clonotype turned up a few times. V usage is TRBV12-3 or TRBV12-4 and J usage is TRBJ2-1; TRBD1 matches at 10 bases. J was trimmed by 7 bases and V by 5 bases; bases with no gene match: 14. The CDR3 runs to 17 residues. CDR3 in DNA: TGTGCCAGCAGTCCGAGTAGGACAGGGGGTTTGTCGAATGAGCAGTTCTTC. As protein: CASSPSRTGGLSNEQFF.

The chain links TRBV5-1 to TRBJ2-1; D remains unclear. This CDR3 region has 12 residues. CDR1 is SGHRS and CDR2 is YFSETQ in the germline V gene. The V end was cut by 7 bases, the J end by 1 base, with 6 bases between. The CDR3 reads CASGESYNEQFF. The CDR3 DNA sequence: TGCGCCAGCGGGGAATCCTACAATGAGCAGTTCTTC.

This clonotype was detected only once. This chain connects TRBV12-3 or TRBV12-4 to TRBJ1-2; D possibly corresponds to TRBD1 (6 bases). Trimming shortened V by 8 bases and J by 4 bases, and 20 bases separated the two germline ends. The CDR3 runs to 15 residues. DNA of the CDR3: TGTGCCAGCCGTATCCGGACAGATTCACCCTATGGCTACACCTTC. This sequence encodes CASRIRTDSPYGYTF.

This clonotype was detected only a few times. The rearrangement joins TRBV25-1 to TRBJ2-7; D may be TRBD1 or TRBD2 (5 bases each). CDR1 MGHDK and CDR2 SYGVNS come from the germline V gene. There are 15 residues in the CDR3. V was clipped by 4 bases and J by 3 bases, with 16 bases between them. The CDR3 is CASSGQGVGRYEQYF. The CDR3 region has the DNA TGTGCCAGCAGTGGGCAGGGAGTAGGCCGCTACGAGCAGTACTTC.

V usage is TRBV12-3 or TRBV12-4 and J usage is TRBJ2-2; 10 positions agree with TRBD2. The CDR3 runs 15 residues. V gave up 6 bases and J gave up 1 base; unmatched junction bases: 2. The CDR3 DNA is TGTGCCAGCAGACGACTAGCGGGGAACACCGGGGAGCTGTTTTTT. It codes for CASRRLAGNTGELFF.

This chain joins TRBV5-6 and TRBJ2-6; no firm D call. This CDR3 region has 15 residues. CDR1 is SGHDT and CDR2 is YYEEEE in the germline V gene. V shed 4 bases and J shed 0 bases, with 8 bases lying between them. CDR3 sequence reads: CASSPLGSGANVLTF. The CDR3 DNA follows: TGTGCCAGCAGCCCTCTTGGCTCTGGGGCCAACGTCCTGACTTTC.

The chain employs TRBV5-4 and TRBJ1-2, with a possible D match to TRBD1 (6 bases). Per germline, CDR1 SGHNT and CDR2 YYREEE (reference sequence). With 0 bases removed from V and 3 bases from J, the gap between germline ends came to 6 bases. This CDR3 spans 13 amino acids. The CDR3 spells CASSLAGDYGYTF. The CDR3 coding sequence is TGTGCCAGCAGCTTGGCAGGGGACTATGGCTACACCTTC.

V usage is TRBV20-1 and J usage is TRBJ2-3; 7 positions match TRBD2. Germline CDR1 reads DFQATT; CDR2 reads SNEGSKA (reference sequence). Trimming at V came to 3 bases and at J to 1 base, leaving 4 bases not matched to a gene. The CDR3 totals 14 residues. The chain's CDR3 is CSASSSGGTDTQYF. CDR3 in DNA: TGCAGTGCTAGCTCGAGCGGGGGCACAGATACGCAGTATTTT.

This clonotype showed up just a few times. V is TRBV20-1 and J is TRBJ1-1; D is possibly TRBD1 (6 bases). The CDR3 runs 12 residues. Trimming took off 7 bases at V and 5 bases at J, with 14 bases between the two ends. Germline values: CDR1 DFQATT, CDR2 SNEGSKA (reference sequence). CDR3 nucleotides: TGCAGTGTTTCGAGGGGGGGGACTGAAGCTTTCTTT. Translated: CSVSRGGTEAFF.

The CDR3 spells CASSFGGLGNTIYF. The CDR3 DNA reads as TGTGCCAGCAGCTTCGGGGGGCTTGGAAACACCATATATTTT. The V and J genes are TRBV7-2 and TRBJ1-3; a possible D gene is TRBD1 (6 bases). V was shortened by 3 bases and J by 3 bases, with 9 bases between the two germline ends. This CDR3 has 14 residues. Per germline, CDR1 SGHTA and CDR2 FQGNSA.

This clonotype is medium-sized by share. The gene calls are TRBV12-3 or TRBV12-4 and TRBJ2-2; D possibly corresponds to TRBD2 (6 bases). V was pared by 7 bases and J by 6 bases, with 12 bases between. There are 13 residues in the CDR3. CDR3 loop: CASTLGGAGELFF. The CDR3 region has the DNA TGTGCCAGCACCTTGGGGGGAGCCGGGGAGCTGTTTTTT.

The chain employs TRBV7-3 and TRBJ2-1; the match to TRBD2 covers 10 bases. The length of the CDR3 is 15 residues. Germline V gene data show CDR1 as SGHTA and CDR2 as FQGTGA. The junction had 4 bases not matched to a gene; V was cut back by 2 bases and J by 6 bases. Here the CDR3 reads CASSLYASGGNEQFF. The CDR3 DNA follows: TGTGCCAGCAGCTTATACGCTAGCGGGGGCAATGAGCAGTTCTTC.

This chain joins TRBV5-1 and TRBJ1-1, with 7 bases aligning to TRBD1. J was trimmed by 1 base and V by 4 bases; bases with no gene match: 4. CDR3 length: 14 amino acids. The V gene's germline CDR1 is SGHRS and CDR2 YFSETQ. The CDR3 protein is CASSAGTANTEAFF. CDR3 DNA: TGCGCCAGCAGCGCCGGGACAGCGAACACTGAAGCTTTCTTT.

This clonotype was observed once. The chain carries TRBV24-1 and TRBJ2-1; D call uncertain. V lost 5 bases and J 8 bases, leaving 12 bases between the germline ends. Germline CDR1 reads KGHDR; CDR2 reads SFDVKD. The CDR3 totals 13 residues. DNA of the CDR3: TGTGCCACCAGTGGGATAATTGGGGATGAGCAGTTCTTC. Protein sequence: CATSGIIGDEQFF.

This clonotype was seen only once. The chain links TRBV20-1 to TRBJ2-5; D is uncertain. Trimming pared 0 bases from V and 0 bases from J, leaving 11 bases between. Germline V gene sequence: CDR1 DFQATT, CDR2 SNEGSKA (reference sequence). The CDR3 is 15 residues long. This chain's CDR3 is CSARDLILYQETQYF. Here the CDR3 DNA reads TGCAGTGCTAGAGATTTGATTCTGTACCAAGAGACCCAGTACTTC.

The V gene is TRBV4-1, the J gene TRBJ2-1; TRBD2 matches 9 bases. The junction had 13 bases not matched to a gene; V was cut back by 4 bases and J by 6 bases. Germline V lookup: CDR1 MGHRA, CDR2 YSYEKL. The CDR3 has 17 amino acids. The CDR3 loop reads CASSRGGLALLGNEQFF. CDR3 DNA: TGCGCCAGCAGCCGCGGGGGACTAGCTCTACTAGGCAATGAGCAGTTCTTC.